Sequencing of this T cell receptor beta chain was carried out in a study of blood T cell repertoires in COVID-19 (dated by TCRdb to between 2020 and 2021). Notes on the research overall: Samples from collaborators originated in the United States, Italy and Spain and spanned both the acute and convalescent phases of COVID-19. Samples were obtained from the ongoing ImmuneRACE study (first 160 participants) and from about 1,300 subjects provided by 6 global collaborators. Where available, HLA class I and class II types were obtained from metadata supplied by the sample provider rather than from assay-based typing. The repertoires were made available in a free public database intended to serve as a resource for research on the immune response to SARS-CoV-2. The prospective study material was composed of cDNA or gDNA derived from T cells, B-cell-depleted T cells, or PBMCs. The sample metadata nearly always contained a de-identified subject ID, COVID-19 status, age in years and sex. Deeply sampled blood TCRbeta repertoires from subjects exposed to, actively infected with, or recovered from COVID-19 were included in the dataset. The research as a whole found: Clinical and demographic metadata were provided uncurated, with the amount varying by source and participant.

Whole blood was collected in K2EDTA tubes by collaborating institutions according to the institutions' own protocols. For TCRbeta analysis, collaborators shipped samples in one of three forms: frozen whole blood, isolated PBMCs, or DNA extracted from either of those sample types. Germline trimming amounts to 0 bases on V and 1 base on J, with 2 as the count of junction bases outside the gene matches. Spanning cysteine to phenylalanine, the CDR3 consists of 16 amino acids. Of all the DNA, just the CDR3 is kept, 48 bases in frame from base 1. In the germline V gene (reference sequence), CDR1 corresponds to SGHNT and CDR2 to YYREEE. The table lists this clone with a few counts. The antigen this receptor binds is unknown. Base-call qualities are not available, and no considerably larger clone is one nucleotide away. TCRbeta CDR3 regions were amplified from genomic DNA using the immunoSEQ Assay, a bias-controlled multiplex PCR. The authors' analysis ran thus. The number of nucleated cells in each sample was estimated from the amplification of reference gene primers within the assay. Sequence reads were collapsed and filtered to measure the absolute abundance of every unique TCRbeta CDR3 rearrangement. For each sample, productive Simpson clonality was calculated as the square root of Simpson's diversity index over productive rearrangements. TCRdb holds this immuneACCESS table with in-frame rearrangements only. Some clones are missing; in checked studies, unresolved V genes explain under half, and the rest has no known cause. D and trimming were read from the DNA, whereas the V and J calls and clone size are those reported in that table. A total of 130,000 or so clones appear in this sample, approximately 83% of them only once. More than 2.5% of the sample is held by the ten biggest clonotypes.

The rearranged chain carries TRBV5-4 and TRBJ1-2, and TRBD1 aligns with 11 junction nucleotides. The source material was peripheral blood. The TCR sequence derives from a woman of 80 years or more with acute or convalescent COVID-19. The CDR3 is CASSLAGQGVNYGYTF. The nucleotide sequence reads TGTGCCAGCAGCTTGGCGGGACAGGGGGTTAACTATGGCTACACCTTC.